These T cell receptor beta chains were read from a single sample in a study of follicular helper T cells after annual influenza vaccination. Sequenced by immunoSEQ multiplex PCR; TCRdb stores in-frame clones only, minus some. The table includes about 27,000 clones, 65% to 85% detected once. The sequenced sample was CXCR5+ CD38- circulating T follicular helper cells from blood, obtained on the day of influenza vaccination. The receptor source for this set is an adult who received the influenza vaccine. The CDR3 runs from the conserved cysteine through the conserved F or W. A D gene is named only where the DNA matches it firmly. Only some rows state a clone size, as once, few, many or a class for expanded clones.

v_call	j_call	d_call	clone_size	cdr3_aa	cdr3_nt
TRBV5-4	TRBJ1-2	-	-	CASSFRGREGYTF	TGTGCCAGCAGCTTTAGAGGGCGGGAGGGCTACACCTTC
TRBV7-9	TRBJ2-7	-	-	CASSFQAYEQYF	TGTGCCAGCAGCTTTCAGGCCTACGAGCAGTACTTC
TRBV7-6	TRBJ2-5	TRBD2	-	CASSLRWRGGGETQYF	TGTGCCAGCAGCCTCAGGTGGCGGGGGGGCGGAGAGACCCAGTACTTC
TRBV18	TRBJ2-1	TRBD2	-	CASSPTGLAGARNEQFF	TGTGCCAGCTCACCTACGGGACTAGCGGGAGCAAGAAATGAGCAGTTCTTC
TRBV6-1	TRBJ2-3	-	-	CASSDSLLAGDTQYF	TGTGCCAGCAGTGATAGCTTACTAGCAGGAGATACGCAGTATTTT
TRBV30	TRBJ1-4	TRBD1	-	CAWDRGHEKLFF	TGTGCCTGGGACAGGGGCCATGAAAAACTGTTTTTT
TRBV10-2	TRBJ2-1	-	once	CASSKSIHRVIAPHNEQFF	TGCGCCAGCAGTAAGTCGATTCATAGAGTAATAGCGCCCCACAATGAGCAGTTCTTC
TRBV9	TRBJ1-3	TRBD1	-	CASSRQGFGNTIYF	TGTGCCAGCAGCCGACAGGGGTTTGGAAACACCATATATTTT
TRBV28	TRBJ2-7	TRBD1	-	CASTIPRGTGVYEQYF	TGTGCCAGCACCATTCCGAGGGGGACAGGGGTTTACGAGCAGTACTTC
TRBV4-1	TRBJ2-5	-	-	CASSQAARGARETQYF	TGCGCCAGCAGCCAAGCAGCCCGCGGAGCGCGGGAGACCCAGTACTTC
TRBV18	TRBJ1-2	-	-	CASSPPIGGTSNYGYTF	TGTGCCAGCTCACCACCGATAGGGGGAACTTCTAACTATGGCTACACCTTC
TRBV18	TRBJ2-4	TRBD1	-	CASSPFVQGATKNIQYF	TGTGCCAGCTCACCTTTTGTGCAGGGGGCTACCAAAAACATTCAGTACTTC
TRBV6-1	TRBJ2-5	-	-	CASSVGAGGPQETQYF	TGTGCCAGCAGTGTGGGGGCAGGGGGGCCACAAGAGACCCAGTACTTC